Listed here are 32 T cell receptor beta chains from one sample, sequenced in a study of OX40 agonist ivuxolimab in advanced cancers. This table comes from immunoSEQ multiplex PCR, and its TCRdb copy is limited to in-frame clones, with some not included. Of approximately 69,000 clones in the sample, 84% were seen once. Sequenced material: CD4+ or CD8+ T cells sorted from blood, taken in a trial of the OX40 agonist ivuxolimab. The receptors were sampled from an adult with an advanced solid tumor such as melanoma, head and neck, liver or kidney cancer.

The chain couples TRBV6-5 to TRBJ1-5; 7 bases are shared with TRBD1. The germline CDR1 and CDR2 sequences are MNHEY and SVGAGI. J lost 7 bases, V lost 0 bases, and 6 bases had no gene match. This CDR3 region has 15 residues. The chain's CDR3 is CASSYSGGPEQPQHF. The CDR3 DNA sequence: TGTGCCAGCAGTTACTCAGGGGGCCCGGAACAGCCCCAGCATTTT.

CDR3 sequence: CASSQGFEAFF. In DNA, the CDR3 is TGTGCCAGCAGTCAGGGTTTTGAAGCTTTCTTT. The V call is TRBV28, the J call TRBJ1-1; D might be TRBD1 (5 bases). Germline V gives CDR1 MDHEN, CDR2 SYDVKM. This CDR3 has 11 residues. Trimming pared 5 bases from V and 7 bases from J, leaving 8 bases between.

The V call is TRBV21-1, the J call TRBJ2-5. TRBV21-1 is a pseudogene locus. The length of the CDR3 is 17 residues. CDR3 nucleotide sequence: TGTGCCAGCAGCAATTGGTACGCCCGGGGGCGACAAGAGACCCAGTACTTC. Protein: CASSNWYARGRQETQYF.

The chain carries TRBV18 and TRBJ2-5; D may correspond to TRBD1 or TRBD2 (5 bases each). The CDR3 covers 15 residues. From germline, CDR1 is KGHSH and CDR2 LQKENI. V lost 2 bases to trimming and J lost 4 bases, with 14 bases between them. The CDR3 nucleotides are TGTGCCAGCTCACCAGGCGGGTTAAGGGGAGAGACCCAGTACTTC. Residues: CASSPGGLRGETQYF.

The chain employs TRBV5-4 and TRBJ2-7; D call uncertain. The CDR3 loop spans 15 amino acids. CDR1 and CDR2 (germline): SGHNT, YYREEE (reference sequence). Trimming took off 3 bases at V and 4 bases at J, with 17 bases between the two ends. DNA of the CDR3: TGTGCCAGCAGCTCAAGGACGGGTCAAGGGTACGAGCAGTACTTC. Residues: CASSSRTGQGYEQYF.

V usage is TRBV19 and J usage is TRBJ1-3; tentative D call: TRBD1 (5 bases). This CDR3 comprises 13 residues. Between the trimmed V and J ends, which lost 6 bases and 1 base, there was a span of 7 bases. The germline gives CDR1 LNHDA, CDR2 SQIVND (reference sequence). The CDR3 DNA follows: TGTGCCAGTAGACAGGCTTCTGGAAACACCATATATTTT. This codes for CASRQASGNTIYF.

The rearrangement uses TRBV6-6 and TRBJ2-7; 9 bases fit TRBD1. V was pared by 8 bases and J by 1 base, with 9 bases of the junction left unmatched. The CDR3 totals 15 residues. Germline V gene data show CDR1 as MNHNY and CDR2 as SVGAGI (reference sequence). CDR3 coding DNA: TGTGCCAGCGGACACAGACAGGGGGGATCCTACGAGCAGTACTTC. It encodes CASGHRQGGSYEQYF.

Comments on this clone: A read error may produce the germline difference seen at one junction end. V and J are TRBV2 and TRBJ2-7, with D possibly TRBD1 on 10 matching bases. The CDR3 is 15 amino acids. Germline V gene sequence: CDR1 SNHLY, CDR2 FYNNEI. The CDR3 is CASSAWDRGPSGVQF. The CDR3 DNA reads as TGTGCCAGCAGCGCCTGGGACAGGGGCCCTAGCGGGGTACAATTC.

The V and J genes are TRBV27 and TRBJ2-7, with 8 bases aligning to TRBD2. Germline CDR1 MNHEY, CDR2 SMNVEV (reference sequence). Losses at the gene ends were 6 bases for V and 2 bases for J; bases not matched to a gene: 9. The CDR3 length is 15 residues. CDR3 nucleotides: TGTGCCAGCAGCCCTCTAGCGGGTCCGACCTACGAGCAGTACTTC. Protein: CASSPLAGPTYEQYF.

The genes are TRBV19 and TRBJ2-3; 7 bases are a match to TRBD2. V was pared by 3 bases and J by 4 bases, with 4 bases of the junction left unmatched. The CDR3 consists of 14 residues. Per germline, CDR1 LNHDA and CDR2 SQIVND (reference sequence). CDR3 coding DNA: TGTGCCAGTAGTATTAGTGCGGGAGCAGATACGCAGTATTTT. It yields the protein CASSISAGADTQYF.

The V gene is TRBV4-2, the J gene TRBJ2-1; D is undetermined. The CDR3 contains 14 residues. V was clipped by 5 bases and J by 4 bases, with 12 bases between them. Germline loops: CDR1 LGHNA, CDR2 YNFKEQ. CDR3 in amino acids: CASSSDIEYNEQFF. The DNA of the CDR3 is TGTGCCAGCAGCTCAGACATAGAGTACAATGAGCAGTTCTTC.

In this sample, this clone turned up once. The chain has TRBV2 and TRBJ2-3; D may correspond to TRBD1 or TRBD2 (5 bases each). Between the trimmed V and J ends, which lost 5 bases and 1 base, there was a span of 7 bases. CDR1 and CDR2 from the germline V gene are SNHLY and FYNNEI. The CDR3 has 13 amino acids. The CDR3 sequence is CASSRDGTDTQYF. DNA for the CDR3: TGTGCCAGCAGTCGGGACGGCACAGATACGCAGTATTTT.

V gene TRBV6-5 combines with J gene TRBJ1-6, with D perhaps matching TRBD1 (6 bases). The CDR3 length is 14 residues. Between the trimmed V and J ends, which lost 8 bases and 7 bases, there was a span of 15 bases. Germline CDR1 and CDR2: MNHEY and SVGAGI. CDR3 bases: TGTGCCAGCGGACCACAGGGAAAGAATTCACCCCTCCACTTT. It encodes CASGPQGKNSPLHF.

This sequence joins TRBV2 and TRBJ1-5; 7 bases are shared with TRBD1. CDR3 length equals 16 residues. From germline, CDR1 is SNHLY and CDR2 FYNNEI. J lost 2 bases, V lost 4 bases, and 8 bases had no gene match. CDR3 sequence (DNA): TGTGCCAGCAGTGTACCCCTCGGGACAGGCAATCAGCCCCAGCATTTT. Translated: CASSVPLGTGNQPQHF.

This clone was detected only a few times. The chain carries TRBV2 and TRBJ2-7; 10 bases are a match to TRBD1. There are 14 residues in the CDR3. The germline V gene encodes CDR1 SNHLY and CDR2 FYNNEI. After removal of 3 bases from V and 6 bases from J, the junction contained 5 bases not matched to a gene. The CDR3 reads CASSEGTGDREQYF. Here the CDR3 DNA reads TGTGCCAGCAGTGAGGGGACAGGGGACCGCGAGCAGTACTTC.

V and J are TRBV5-1 and TRBJ1-4; no clear D gene. This CDR3 region has 15 residues. CDR1 and CDR2 from the germline V gene are SGHRS and YFSETQ. Trimming pared 4 bases from V and 4 bases from J, leaving 14 bases between. The CDR3 reads CASSGAAVGNEKLFF. DNA for the CDR3: TGCGCCAGCAGCGGCGCGGCGGTTGGTAATGAAAAACTGTTTTTT.

This clone was seen a few times. For the CDR3, the DNA is TGCGCCAGCAGCTTGCTTGGGACAGGGACCGCTGAAGCTTTCTTT. Amino acid sequence: CASSLLGTGTAEAFF. This chain connects TRBV5-1 to TRBJ1-1; 9 bases match TRBD1. The V gene end was trimmed by 1 base and the J gene end by 6 bases; junction bases not matched to a gene: 7. Looked up from germline, CDR1 is SGHRS and CDR2 is YFSETQ. CDR3 length equals 15 residues. The variable domain in full, with the rest retrieved from reference TRBV5-1 and TRBJ1-1, is KAGVTQTPRYLIKTRGQQVTLSCSPISGHRSVSWYQQTPGQGLQFLFEYFSETQRNKGNFPGRFSGRQFSNSRSEMNVSTLELGDSALYLCASSLLGTGTAEAFFGQGTRLTVV.

Points on this clone: Other DNA sequences in this specimen translate into the identical CDR3. V is TRBV11-2 and J is TRBJ2-1; possibly TRBD2 for D (5 bases). Trimming cost V 1 base and J 2 bases, with 9 bases left between them. Looked up from germline, CDR1 is SGHAT and CDR2 is FQNNGV. This CDR3 is 15 amino acids long. The CDR3 is CASSLGTGTYNEQFF. The DNA for the CDR3 is TGTGCCAGCAGCTTAGGAACGGGAACCTACAATGAGCAGTTCTTC.

V gene TRBV7-8 combines with J gene TRBJ2-1; 7 nucleotides align to TRBD2. The V segment lost 0 bases and the J segment 0 bases; nucleotides outside the gene matches: 5. Germline V gives CDR1 SGHVS, CDR2 FQNEAQ. The CDR3 sequence is 17 residues long. For the CDR3, the DNA is TGTGCCAGCAGCTTAGCTCCTAGCGGCCACTCCTACAATGAGCAGTTCTTC. Translation: CASSLAPSGHSYNEQFF.

In DNA, the CDR3 is TGCGCCAGCAGCTTGGGGACCTACGAGCAGTACTTC. This encodes CASSLGTYEQYF. J is TRBJ2-5 and V is TRBV5-1; D unresolved. The DNA end lines up better with TRBJ2-7; the J call may be wrong. The CDR3 length is 12 residues. The V gene's germline CDR1 is SGHRS and CDR2 YFSETQ.

This clone has more than one count but fewer than ten. The V and J genes are TRBV30 and TRBJ2-7, with D possibly being TRBD2 (5 bases). The CDR3 spans 14 residues. Trimming removed 2 bases at V and 6 bases at J, with 17 bases between. Germline CDR1 reads GTSNPN; CDR2 reads SVGIG (reference sequence). In DNA, the CDR3 is TGTGCCTGGAGTAAGGTCAGGATGGGAGTCGAGCAGTACTTC. Amino acids: CAWSKVRMGVEQYF.

The V gene is TRBV7-2, the J gene TRBJ2-2, with TRBD1 matching over 8 bases. The CDR3 is made up of 14 amino acids. V shed 2 bases and J 6 bases; nucleotides not matched to a gene: 2. Per germline, CDR1 SGHTA and CDR2 FQGNSA. The CDR3 DNA follows: TGTGCCAGCAGCTTACAGGGGGCGGCCGGGGAGCTGTTTTTT. Its protein is CASSLQGAAGELFF.

The chain joins TRBV5-6 to TRBJ2-4; no firm D call. CDR3 length: 14 residues. Trimming took off 0 bases at V and 0 bases at J, with 4 bases between the two ends. Germline assignment: CDR1 SGHDT and CDR2 YYEEEE. CDR3: CASSLEGAKNIQYF. In DNA form, the CDR3 reads TGTGCCAGCAGCTTGGAGGGAGCCAAAAACATTCAGTACTTC.

This chain uses TRBV5-4 with TRBJ1-6, with D tentatively TRBD1 (5 bases). Germline V CDR1 and CDR2: SGHNT, YYREEE (reference sequence). V gave up 4 bases and J gave up 7 bases, with 12 bases separating them. The CDR3 runs to 14 residues. DNA for the CDR3: TGTGCCAGCAGCCAGGGACGGGTAAATTCACCCCTCCACTTT. It yields the protein CASSQGRVNSPLHF.

The CDR3 is CASSFGQYYEQYF. CDR3 coding DNA: TGTGCCAGCAGTTTTGGCCAGTACTACGAGCAGTACTTC. The genes are TRBV6-6 and TRBJ2-7; no clear D. Looked up from germline, CDR1 is MNHNY and CDR2 is SVGAGI (reference sequence). The CDR3 sequence is 13 residues long. Trimming shortened V by 4 bases and J by 3 bases, and 10 bases separated the two germline ends.

This chain links TRBV19 with TRBJ2-7; D gene ambiguous. Germline assignment: CDR1 LNHDA and CDR2 SQIVND (reference sequence). Trimming cost V 4 bases and J 4 bases, with 11 bases left between them. CDR3 size: 13 residues. CDR3 sequence reads: CASSTKGSYEQYF. For the CDR3, the DNA is TGTGCCAGTAGTACCAAGGGTTCGTACGAGCAGTACTTC.

In its sample, this clone was seen once. A much larger clone lies one base from this, so it may be a read error. Within the sample, other DNA sequences also encode this same CDR3. J is TRBJ2-7 and V is TRBV7-9, with TRBD2 as a possible D gene (6 bases). CDR1 is SEHNR and CDR2 is FQNEAQ in the germline V gene (reference sequence). V was pared by 3 bases and J by 3 bases, with 12 bases between. This CDR3 contains 14 residues. The CDR3 protein is CASSLTGVHYEQYF. CDR3 DNA sequence: TGTGCCAGCAGCTTGACGGGGGTTCACTACGAGCAGTACTTC.

The table lists this clone with a few counts. This chain links TRBV5-1 with TRBJ1-1, with D unclear. V lost 4 bases, J lost 1 base, and 5 bases lay in between. Looked up from germline, CDR1 is SGHRS and CDR2 is YFSETQ. This CDR3 contains 12 residues. The CDR3 DNA reads TGCGCCAGCAGCACTTGGAACACTGAAGCTTTCTTT. Its translation is CASSTWNTEAFF.

The chain combines TRBV2 with TRBJ1-6; no clear D gene. V was cut by 6 bases and J by 2 bases, with 11 bases left in between. Germline CDR1 reads SNHLY; CDR2 reads FYNNEI. This CDR3 is 15 amino acids long. For the CDR3, the DNA is TGTGCCAGCAGGATGGACGGCACCTATAATTCACCCCTCCACTTT. This translates into CASRMDGTYNSPLHF.

V is TRBV4-1 and J is TRBJ1-2; no definite D call. Trimming removed 1 base at V and 4 bases at J, with 7 bases between. The germline V gene has CDR1 MGHRA and CDR2 YSYEKL. This CDR3 spans 13 amino acids. Written as DNA, the CDR3 is TGCGCCAGCAGCCAAGGTGGAGTCTATGGCTACACCTTC. Protein: CASSQGGVYGYTF.

The chain has TRBV9 and TRBJ1-1, with 8 bases aligning to TRBD1. From germline, CDR1 is SGDLS and CDR2 YYNGEE. V lost 4 bases, J lost 5 bases, and 4 bases stayed unmatched. CDR3 length: 13 residues. As DNA, the CDR3 is TGTGCCAGCAGCCTTTACAGGGGGACTGAAGCTTTCTTT. It codes for CASSLYRGTEAFF.

The chain uses TRBV6-5 and TRBJ1-1; 7 nucleotides align to TRBD1. This CDR3 spans 13 amino acids. CDR1 MNHEY and CDR2 SVGAGI come from the germline V gene. V was pared by 7 bases and J by 1 base, with 3 bases of the junction left unmatched. The CDR3 region is CASNRQGNTEAFF. Written as DNA, the CDR3 is TGTGCCAGCAACAGACAGGGGAACACTGAAGCTTTCTTT.